The 8 T cell receptor beta chains given below trace back to one sample, sequenced in a study of cytomegalovirus exposure and HLA in healthy donors. Vbeta (60) and Jbeta (13) primers were used in the PCR. Clones were sequenced by immunoSEQ multiplex PCR, and TCRdb holds only the in-frame ones, with some missing. The sample holds about 65,000 clones, almost 80% seen once. Input material: PBMCs. Receptor source: a girl aged 5-17 years in good health and CMV-seropositive.

The chain recombines TRBV5-4 with TRBJ1-1; no definite D call. CDR3 length: 17 amino acids. The ends were cut back, 4 bases at V and 6 bases at J, with 25 bases in the middle. The germline gives CDR1 SGHNT, CDR2 YYREEE (reference sequence). CDR3 sequence reads: CASSHDPRGKVGSEAFF. For the CDR3, the DNA is TGTGCCAGCAGCCATGACCCTAGAGGGAAGGTCGGATCTGAAGCTTTCTTT.

This clone has a handful of counts. This chain connects TRBV28 to TRBJ2-2, with D hard to call. V was clipped by 5 bases and J by 5 bases, with 18 bases between them. The V gene's germline CDR1 is MDHEN and CDR2 SYDVKM. This CDR3 has 16 amino acids. The CDR3 reads CASSPPLWRSTGELFF. The CDR3 nucleotides are TGTGCCAGCAGTCCCCCCCTCTGGAGATCAACCGGGGAGCTGTTTTTT.

The rearrangement uses TRBV7-8 and TRBJ1-4; TRBD1 is a possible D gene (6 bases). The germline gives CDR1 SGHVS, CDR2 FQNEAQ. Deletions cut 5 bases from V and 5 bases from J, with 18 bases between. This CDR3 has 16 residues. The CDR3 sequence is CASSPNVDSSNEKLFF. The CDR3 DNA is TGTGCCAGCAGCCCGAATGTGGACAGCTCCAATGAAAAACTGTTTTTT.

This clone showed up just once. J is TRBJ1-4 and V is TRBV19; D gene ambiguous. The CDR3 length is 14 residues. The germline V gene has CDR1 LNHDA and CDR2 SQIVND (reference sequence). V was cut by 5 bases and J by 10 bases, with 17 bases left in between. The CDR3 region has the DNA TGTGCCAGTAGTCTAAACCCCCGTAGCGGAAAACTGTTTTTT. Translation: CASSLNPRSGKLFF.

This clone appeared a few times. In nucleotides, the CDR3 is TGCAGCGTCCCAGGACTAGCGGGAGAGGAGCAGTACTTC. This translates into CSVPGLAGEEQYF. The chain has TRBV29-1 and TRBJ2-7, with TRBD2 matching 13 bases. The V and J ends lost 6 bases and 7 bases, in that order; junction bases with no gene match: 6. The CDR3 totals 13 residues. The germline V gene has CDR1 SQVTM and CDR2 ANQGSEA.

This chain links TRBV7-7 with TRBJ2-5, with D possibly TRBD2 on 5 matching bases. This CDR3 is built from 16 residues. Germline-derived CDR1 and CDR2 are SSHAT and FNYEAQ (reference sequence). The V gene lost 6 bases and the J gene lost 6 bases, with 23 bases spanning the gap. The chain's CDR3 is CASSPAPGGSFQTQYF. CDR3 coding DNA: TGTGCCAGCAGTCCAGCCCCCGGTGGGAGTTTCCAGACCCAGTACTTC.

The J gene is TRBJ1-1, the V gene TRBV30; no clear D. CDR1 and CDR2 from the germline V gene are GTSNPN and SVGIG (reference sequence). V dropped 0 bases and J dropped 0 bases, with 8 bases sitting between them. The CDR3 is made up of 14 amino acids. CDR3 in amino acids: CAWSVSGVNTEAFF. DNA of the CDR3: TGTGCCTGGAGTGTTTCCGGGGTGAACACTGAAGCTTTCTTT.

This clone was found once. The rearrangement uses TRBV6-5 and TRBJ1-6; a possible D gene is TRBD1 (6 bases). The CDR3 has 16 residues. Trimming took 2 bases from V and 7 from J, leaving 15 bases between them. Germline assignment: CDR1 MNHEY and CDR2 SVGAGI. The DNA for the CDR3 is TGTGCCAGCAGTTACCGGGACATCGGGGGGAATTCACCCCTCCACTTT. It encodes CASSYRDIGGNSPLHF.